Presented here are 8 T cell receptor beta chains from one specimen sequenced in a study of CD8+ T cells in alopecia areata. Sequencing templates came from extracted RNA that was reverse transcribed into cDNA. Some clones are missing from TCRdb's copy, which holds only in-frame ones; the method was immunoSEQ multiplex PCR. The sample lists roughly 100,000 clones, around 50% occurring once. Sequenced sample: CD4+ T cells sorted from blood. These receptors were taken from a human donor in good health.

The chain employs TRBV7-2 and TRBJ1-5, with TRBD1 matching 7 bases. V dropped 4 bases and J dropped 0; count of bases not matched to a gene: 6. CDR3 size: 16 residues. The germline gives CDR1 SGHTA, CDR2 FQGNSA. The CDR3 region is CASSSQGQLSNQPQHF. The CDR3 DNA reads as TGTGCCAGCAGCTCACAGGGACAGCTTAGCAATCAGCCCCAGCATTTT. The full variable domain, with the rest looked up from reference TRBV7-2 and TRBJ1-5, is GAGVSQSPSNKVTEKGKDVELRCDPISGHTALYWYRQSLGQGLEFLIYFQGNSAPDKSGLPSDRFSAERTGGSVSTLTIQRTQQEDSAVYLCASSSQGQLSNQPQHFGDGTRLSIL.

Only one count was recorded for this clone. The V gene is TRBV30, the J gene TRBJ1-1; 8 bases are a match to TRBD1. Looked up from germline, CDR1 is GTSNPN and CDR2 is SVGIG (reference sequence). The CDR3 totals 14 residues. V was pared by 3 bases and J by 1 base, with 4 bases of the junction left unmatched. CDR3 sequence reads: CAWRGTGANTEAFF. In DNA form, the CDR3 reads TGTGCCTGGAGGGGGACAGGAGCGAACACTGAAGCTTTCTTT.

This chain connects TRBV6-5 to TRBJ2-3, with D possibly being TRBD1 or TRBD2 (6 bases each). CDR3 length: 13 residues. Trimming left V 8 bases short and J 5 bases short, with 14 bases between. CDR1 MNHEY and CDR2 SVGAGI come from the germline V gene. CDR3 protein: CASCWGAQDTQYF. CDR3 bases: TGTGCCAGCTGCTGGGGGGCCCAAGATACGCAGTATTTT.

The V gene is TRBV20-1, the J gene TRBJ2-7; TRBD2 might be the D (6 bases). Deletions cut 6 bases from V and 6 bases from J, with 12 bases between. This CDR3 region has 11 residues. Germline V gene lookup returns CDR1 DFQATT and CDR2 SNEGSKA (reference sequence). The CDR3 spells CSALGGGEQYF. CDR3 DNA sequence: TGCAGTGCCCTCGGGGGAGGCGAGCAGTACTTC.

The rearrangement joins TRBV10-3 to TRBJ2-3, with D possibly called TRBD1 or TRBD2 (6 bases each). This CDR3 spans 17 amino acids. In germline, CDR1 is ENHRY, CDR2 SYGVKD. V shed 6 bases and J shed 0 bases, with 19 bases lying between them. The CDR3 nucleotides read TGTGCCATCAGCTACAACGGACAGCGGGCGAGCACAGATACGCAGTATTTT. Protein sequence: CAISYNGQRASTDTQYF.

This chain joins TRBV6-1 and TRBJ2-1; D not resolved. Germline V gene data show CDR1 as MNHNS and CDR2 as SASEGT. The length of the CDR3 is 15 residues. V lost 2 bases and J 0 bases, leaving 8 bases between the germline ends. CDR3 amino acids: CASSERWSSYNEQFF. The DNA for the CDR3 is TGTGCCAGCAGTGAACGCTGGAGCTCCTACAATGAGCAGTTCTTC.

This clone was seen a few times. The gene calls are TRBV29-1 and TRBJ1-1; no reliable D call. Trimming shortened V by 3 bases and J by 1 base, and 12 bases separated the two germline ends. The CDR3 covers 14 residues. Per the germline V gene, CDR1 is SQVTM and CDR2 is ANQGSEA. This CDR3 is CSVEKGGENTEAFF. The CDR3 DNA follows: TGCAGCGTTGAGAAAGGTGGAGAGAACACTGAAGCTTTCTTT.

Ten or more counts support this clone. The chain employs TRBV10-3 and TRBJ2-3; no firm D call. The CDR3 sequence is 14 residues long. Between the trimmed V and J ends, which lost 4 bases and 5 bases, there was a span of 13 bases. The germline V gene encodes CDR1 ENHRY and CDR2 SYGVKD. The CDR3 DNA reads TGTGCCATCAGTGGGCCGAGGCTTGGAGATACGCAGTATTTT. Amino acids: CAISGPRLGDTQYF.